The present entry profiles one TCR beta chain with its context. What it binds is not known. The source of the sample is a study of T-cell reconstitution after alpha-beta-depleted transplantation in children. Findings of the study overall: From surviving recipient T cells and thymic progenitors came the high day-60 TCRbeta diversity observed in some patients.

The CDR3 extends over 16 amino acids. The V gene lost 6 bases and the J gene lost 4 bases, with 19 bases spanning the gap. Unique molecular identifiers were built into the TCRbeta library. Each CDR3 protein is one row after TCRdb ran MiXCR on the PCR reads. The sample records 700,000 to 950,000 distinct CDR3 sequences, roughly 15% being singletons. The rearrangement joins TRBV12-3 or TRBV12-4 to TRBJ2-1; D may be TRBD2 (5 bases). This clonotype originated in a male patient younger than 18 who had a stem cell transplant for acute lymphoblastic leukemia, so the T cells may come from the graft donor. Sequencing used PBMCs, mostly from graft donor cells, obtained 360 days after TCRalphabeta/CD19-depleted stem cell transplant. The CDR3 region is CASSPTRGVSYNEQFF. For the CDR3, the DNA is TGTGCCAGCAGCCCAACCCGGGGAGTCAGTTACAATGAGCAGTTCTTC.